This T cell receptor (beta chain) was sequenced for a study of blood T cell repertoires in COVID-19. V lost 5 bases, J lost 2 bases, and 8 bases stayed unmatched. This CDR3 region has 16 residues. CDR1 SSHAT and CDR2 FNYEAQ come from the germline V gene (reference sequence). Per the original methods: Amplification with reference gene primers provided the estimates of nucleated cell counts. Sequencing used immunoSEQ multiplex PCR; TCRdb keeps in-frame clones, though not all of them. D and trimming come from the DNA, and the V and J calls and clone size come from that table. In the table there are about 98,000 clones, over 70% of which are singletons.

Sequencing input: peripheral blood. J is TRBJ2-3 and V is TRBV7-7; 9 bases are shared with TRBD2. The clonotype originates from a woman older than 75 with acute or convalescent COVID-19. The CDR3 is CASSPIAGAITDTQYF. The CDR3 coding sequence is TGTGCCAGCAGCCCTATAGCGGGGGCCATCACAGATACGCAGTATTTT.